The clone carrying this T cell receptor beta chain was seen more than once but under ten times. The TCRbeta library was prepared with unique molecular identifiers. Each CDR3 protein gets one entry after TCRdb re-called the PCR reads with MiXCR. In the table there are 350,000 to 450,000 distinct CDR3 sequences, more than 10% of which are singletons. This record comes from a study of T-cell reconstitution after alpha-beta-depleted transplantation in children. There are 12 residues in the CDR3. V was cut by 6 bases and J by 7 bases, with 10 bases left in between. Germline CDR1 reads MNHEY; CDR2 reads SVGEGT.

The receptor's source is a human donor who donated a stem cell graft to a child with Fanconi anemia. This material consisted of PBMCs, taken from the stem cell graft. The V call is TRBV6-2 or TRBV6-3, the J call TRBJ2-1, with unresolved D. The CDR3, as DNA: TGTGCCAGCAGCCACCCGGAGAATGAGCAGTTCTTC. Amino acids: CASSHPENEQFF.